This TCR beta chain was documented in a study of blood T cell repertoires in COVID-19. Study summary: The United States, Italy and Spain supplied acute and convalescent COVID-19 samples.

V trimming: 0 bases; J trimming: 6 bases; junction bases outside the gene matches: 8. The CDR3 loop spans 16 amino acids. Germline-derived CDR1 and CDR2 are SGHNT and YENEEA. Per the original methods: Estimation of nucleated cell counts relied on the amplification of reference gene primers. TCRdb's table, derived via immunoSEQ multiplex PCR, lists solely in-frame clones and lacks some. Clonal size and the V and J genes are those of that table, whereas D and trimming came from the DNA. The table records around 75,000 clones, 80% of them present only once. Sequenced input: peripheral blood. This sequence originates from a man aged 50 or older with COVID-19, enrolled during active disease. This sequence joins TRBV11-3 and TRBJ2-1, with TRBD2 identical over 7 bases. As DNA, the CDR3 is TGTGCCAGCAGCTTAGAGGGGTCTAGCGGAGGCAATGAGCAGTTCTTC. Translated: CASSLEGSSGGNEQFF.